Listed below are T cell receptor beta chains from one sample, sequenced in a study of blood T cell repertoires in COVID-19. Some clones are missing from TCRdb's copy, which holds only in-frame ones; the method was immunoSEQ multiplex PCR. The sample consists of 12,000 to 15,000 clones, just under 90% of them appearing once. Sample: peripheral blood. These receptors all come from a human donor in a cohort sampled during active COVID-19. The CDR3 runs from the conserved cysteine through the conserved F or W. D genes are given only for firm matches. Not every row has a clone size; where given, it reads once, few, many or a size class.

d_call	cdr3_length	clone_size	j_call	v_call	cdr3_aa	cdr3_nt
TRBD1	21	-	TRBJ1-6	TRBV10-1	CASSESFLRDRGPFNNSPLHF	TGCGCCAGCAGTGAGTCTTTCCTCCGGGACAGGGGGCCCTTTAATAATTCACCCCTCCACTTT
TRBD2	17	-	TRBJ2-5	TRBV2	CASSSRPGTSGWETQYF	TGTGCCAGCAGTTCCCGACCTGGGACTAGCGGGTGGGAGACCCAGTACTTC
TRBD1	13	few	TRBJ2-2	TRBV2	CASSGQGPGELFF	TGTGCCAGCAGTGGACAGGGCCCCGGGGAGCTGTTTTTT
-	16	-	TRBJ2-7	TRBV24-1	CATSDGGASGSYEQYF	TGTGCCACCAGTGATGGGGGGGCGAGCGGCTCCTACGAGCAGTACTTC
TRBD2	20	-	TRBJ2-2	TRBV9	CASSVDGSGLAGEGTGELFF	TGTGCCAGCAGCGTAGATGGGTCGGGACTAGCGGGAGAGGGTACCGGGGAGCTGTTTTTT
-	15	-	TRBJ1-3	TRBV13	CASSLPQGMGNTIYF	TGTGCCAGCAGCTTACCCCAGGGTATGGGAAACACCATATATTTT
-	15	medium-sized	TRBJ1-2	TRBV28	CASGFRRGKSYGYTF	TGTGCCAGCGGCTTTCGCCGGGGTAAAAGCTATGGCTACACCTTC
-	16	-	TRBJ1-1	TRBV5-8	CASSGGGTQSYTEAFF	TGTGCCAGCAGCGGGGGGGGGACGCAGTCTTACACTGAAGCTTTCTTT
TRBD2	20	-	TRBJ2-1	TRBV4-2	CASSQESGLASGGPYNEQFF	TGTGCCAGCAGCCAAGAAAGCGGTCTCGCTAGCGGGGGGCCTTACAATGAGCAGTTCTTC
TRBD1	16	-	TRBJ2-7	TRBV7-3	CASSPNSQGAVYEQYF	TGTGCCAGCAGCCCCAACTCACAGGGGGCGGTTTACGAGCAGTACTTC
TRBD1	15	once	TRBJ2-7	TRBV28	CASSLLGQGPYEQYF	TGTGCCAGCAGTTTATTGGGACAGGGGCCCTACGAGCAGTACTTC
TRBD1	13	-	TRBJ2-2	TRBV29-1	CSVDRTNTGELFF	TGCAGCGTGGACAGGACGAACACCGGGGAGCTGTTTTTT
TRBD1	17	few	TRBJ2-2	TRBV16	CASSPSADRVNTGELFF	TGTGCCAGCAGCCCATCGGCGGACAGGGTTAACACCGGGGAGCTGTTTTTT
-	13	-	TRBJ2-1	TRBV12-3/TRBV12-4	CASSLGEAVGQFF	TGTGCCAGCAGTTTAGGGGAAGCGGTTGGGCAGTTCTTC
TRBD1	13	-	TRBJ1-2	TRBV28	CASSVQGPYGYTF	TGTGCCAGCAGTGTACAGGGGCCCTATGGCTACACCTTC
-	16	-	TRBJ2-1	TRBV25-1	CASSAKLFTPNNEQFF	TGTGCCAGCAGTGCCAAACTATTTACCCCTAACAATGAGCAGTTCTTC
-	12	-	TRBJ2-1	TRBV27	CASRNPRGEQFF	TGTGCCAGCAGGAACCCAAGGGGCGAGCAGTTCTTC
-	12	-	TRBJ2-7	TRBV29-1	CSVTTGSYEQYF	TGCAGCGTCACAACAGGGTCCTACGAGCAGTACTTC
TRBD2	18	-	TRBJ2-7	TRBV15	CATSRDPGSGESTYEQYF	TGTGCCACCAGCAGAGATCCCGGTAGCGGGGAATCCACCTACGAGCAGTACTTC
-	13	-	TRBJ1-2	TRBV7-9	CASSFDSLYGYTF	TGTGCCAGCAGCTTCGACAGCCTATATGGCTACACCTTC
-	14	-	TRBJ1-4	TRBV5-1	CASSLGQPNEKLFF	TGCGCCAGCAGCTTGGGACAGCCTAATGAAAAACTGTTTTTT
TRBD1	16	-	TRBJ2-5	TRBV6-5	CASSYDGTGTEETQYF	TGTGCCAGCAGTTACGACGGGACAGGTACGGAAGAGACCCAGTACTTC
TRBD2	13	-	TRBJ2-7	TRBV28	CASQREGFYEQYF	TGTGCCAGCCAGCGGGAGGGCTTTTACGAGCAGTACTTC
-	12	once	TRBJ2-2	TRBV9	CASSVGAGGLFF	TGTGCCAGCAGCGTAGGAGCTGGGGGCCTGTTTTTT
-	14	few	TRBJ1-1	TRBV11-2	CASSYRPAGTEAFF	TGTGCCAGCAGCTACAGACCCGCAGGCACTGAAGCTTTCTTT
-	14	-	TRBJ1-2	TRBV2	CASRPGDTVYGYTF	TGTGCCAGCCGTCCCGGGGACACCGTCTATGGCTACACCTTC
TRBD2	15	-	TRBJ2-1	TRBV11-3	CASSFTSGSYNEQFF	TGTGCCAGCAGCTTCACTAGCGGGAGTTACAATGAGCAGTTCTTC
-	15	once	TRBJ2-5	TRBV18	CASSPRSGAGETQYF	TGTGCCAGCTCACCACGATCTGGGGCTGGAGAGACCCAGTACTTC